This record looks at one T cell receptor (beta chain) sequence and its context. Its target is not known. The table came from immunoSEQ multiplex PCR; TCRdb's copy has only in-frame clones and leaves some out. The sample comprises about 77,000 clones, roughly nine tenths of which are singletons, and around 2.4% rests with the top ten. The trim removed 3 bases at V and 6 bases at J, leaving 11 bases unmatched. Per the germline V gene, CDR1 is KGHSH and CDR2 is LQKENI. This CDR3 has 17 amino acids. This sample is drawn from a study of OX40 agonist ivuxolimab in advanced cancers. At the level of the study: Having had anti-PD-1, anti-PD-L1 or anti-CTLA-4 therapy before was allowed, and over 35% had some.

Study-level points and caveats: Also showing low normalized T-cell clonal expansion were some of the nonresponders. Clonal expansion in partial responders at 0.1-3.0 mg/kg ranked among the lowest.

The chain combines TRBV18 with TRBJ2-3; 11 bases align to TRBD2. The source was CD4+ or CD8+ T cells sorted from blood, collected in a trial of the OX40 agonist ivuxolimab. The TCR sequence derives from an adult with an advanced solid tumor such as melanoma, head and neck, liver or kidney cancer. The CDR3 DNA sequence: TGTGCCAGCTCACCCCCCACTAGCGGGAGAGGAGGGGATACGCAGTATTTT. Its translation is CASSPPTSGRGGDTQYF.